This TCR beta chain is from a study of T cell responses to AZD1222 COVID-19 vaccine. General study results and limits: Repertoires were sampled only after the peak T cell response. Variant regions that are unmutated are reportedly the target of nearly half of spike-specific TCRs.

TCRdb keeps only in-frame clones here, not all; method: immunoSEQ multiplex PCR. The sample yields about 140,000 clones, around 93% seen once. The germline V and J ends were trimmed by 3 bases and 1 base, with 8 bases remaining between them. The CDR3 totals 14 residues. Germline V gene data show CDR1 as SGDLS and CDR2 as YYNGEE. Comments on this clone: As yet, its antigen is unknown.

This clonotype was obtained from an adult in good health. The rearrangement uses TRBV9 and TRBJ1-3; D not certain. The specimen was peripheral blood, collected on day 0 of AZD1222 vaccination. The CDR3 region is CASSDQASGNTIYF. The CDR3, as DNA: TGTGCCAGCAGCGACCAGGCTTCTGGAAACACCATATATTTT.